This entry describes one TCR beta chain. No antigen is known for it. Primers for the PCR totalled 60 Vbeta and 13 Jbeta. The method was immunoSEQ multiplex PCR; TCRdb's version includes in-frame clones alone and lacks a portion of them. Here the sample spans 150,000 to 200,000 clones, under 85% being singletons. The sample comes from a study of cytomegalovirus exposure and HLA in healthy donors. The study's findings and limits: Trimming of TCR beta V- and J-genes showed a link, identified in a later analysis, to a missense DCLRE1C variant. Segments of the TCR beta V type were, in most cases, productive about 87% or about 30% of the time in an earlier analysis. Most TCR sequences were uncommon, yet certain public TCRs appeared in many donors. Another analysis was done later, and it associated 17,000 or so TCR beta sequences with HLA alleles at 0.05 false discovery rate.

This CDR3 has 15 residues. The V segment lost 3 bases and the J segment 2 bases; nucleotides outside the gene matches: 7. The germline V gene has CDR1 KGHSH and CDR2 LQKENI. The receptor was derived from a woman aged 30 to 39 in good health and CMV-seronegative. The specimen sequenced was PBMCs. The chain uses TRBV18 and TRBJ2-7, with 7 bases identical to TRBD2. CDR3 nucleotide sequence: TGTGCCAGCTCACCCTTAGCGGGCTCGGCCTACGAGCAGTACTTC. Encoded protein: CASSPLAGSAYEQYF.